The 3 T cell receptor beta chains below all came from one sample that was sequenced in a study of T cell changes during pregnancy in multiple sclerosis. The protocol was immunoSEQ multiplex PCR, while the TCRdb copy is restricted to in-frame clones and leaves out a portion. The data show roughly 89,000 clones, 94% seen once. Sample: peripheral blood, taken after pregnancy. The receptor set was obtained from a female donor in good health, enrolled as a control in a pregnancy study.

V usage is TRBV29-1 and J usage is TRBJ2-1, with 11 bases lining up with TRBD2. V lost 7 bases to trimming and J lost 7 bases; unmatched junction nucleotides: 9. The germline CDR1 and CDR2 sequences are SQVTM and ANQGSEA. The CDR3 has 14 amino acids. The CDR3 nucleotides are TGCAGCGGCCGTAGCGGGAGGGCCTTGAATGAGCAGTTCTTC. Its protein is CSGRSGRALNEQFF.

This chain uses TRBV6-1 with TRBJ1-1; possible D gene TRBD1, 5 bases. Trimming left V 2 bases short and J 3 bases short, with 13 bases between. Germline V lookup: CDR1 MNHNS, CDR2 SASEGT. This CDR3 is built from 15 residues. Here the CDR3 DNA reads TGTGCCAGCAGTGAACGGGGGACCTCAGACACTGAAGCTTTCTTT. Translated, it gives CASSERGTSDTEAFF.

CDR3 bases: TGTGCCAGCAGTTTAGGGGGACAGGGGGCGACTAGTTATGGCTACACCTTC. Amino acid sequence: CASSLGGQGATSYGYTF. This chain joins TRBV27 and TRBJ1-2; TRBD1 matches at 12 bases. Germline V gene sequence: CDR1 MNHEY, CDR2 SMNVEV (reference sequence). J lost 5 bases, V lost 2 bases, and 9 bases had no gene match. The CDR3 length is 17 residues.